This TCR beta chain emerged from a study of CD8+ T cells in alopecia areata (dated by TCRdb to the late 2010s). A note on the overall study: In both human patients and the C3H/HeJ mouse model, the study applied high-throughput TCRbeta sequencing to look at T cell clonal expansion in alopecia areata. TCRbeta CDR3 regions were amplified by immunoSEQ multiplex PCR using 35 Vbeta forward and 13 Jbeta reverse primers. RNA came from the PAXgene miRNA kit for fixed scalp, the miRNeasy kit for PBMCs, and the RNeasy kit for mouse skin. Clonality in the scalp was compared among normal scalp (n=4), patchy alopecia areata scalp (n=8), and alopecia totalis/universalis scalp (n=8). Human TCRbeta sequencing covered scalp tissue and sorted CD4+ and CD8+ peripheral blood T cells from patchy and totalis/universalis alopecia areata patients and healthy controls.

The library was built by means of the immunoSEQ multiplex PCR assay. RNA was extracted from all samples and reverse transcribed into cDNA, which served as template for TCR sequencing. First-strand cDNA was synthesized with SuperScript III using a 2:1 mix of oligo-dT and random hexamers. A synthetic immune receptor repertoire was used to measure amplification bias, and any remaining bias was corrected computationally. As for the original processing: After raw reads were preprocessed to remove errors, the CDR3 was defined following IMGT conventions as running from the conserved cysteine to phenylalanine. Clonality was calculated as 1 minus Shannon entropy normalized by log2 of the number of productive unique TCRs. Whether scalp clones were CD4 or CD8 was inferred by matching scalp TCRbeta sequences against CD4 and CD8 repertoires sorted from blood. Here the immuneACCESS table is served through TCRdb, limited to in-frame sequences with V and J called. Missing clones are a known gap in these copies; in checked studies unresolved V genes cover under half, and the rest lacks a known reason. Clone size and V and J calls were adopted from that table, with D and trimming inferred from the DNA. The sample table holds 110,000 or so clones, of which roughly 69% were seen once. Clones ranked in the top ten supply roughly 2.8% of the sample.

PBMCs were separated by density centrifugation and stained for CD3, CD4 and CD8, after which CD4+ and CD8+ T cells were sorted on a FACSAria. Scalp biopsies and blood samples were obtained from unaffected controls. As concerns this clone: It has no known antigen specificity. No base quality information exists; no much larger clone differs at one position.

Here is what the overall study found, with its caveats: Compared with normal scalp, lesional scalp, particularly in alopecia totalis/universalis, had higher clonality and more expanded CD8+ clones, which suggests antigenic drive. Compared with mice, TCR sequences shared between patients were less clear, possibly partly because of HLA diversity across the patient population. Unlike mouse skin, which is dominated by gammadelta T cells, normal human skin has resident alphabeta T cells that are also sequenced, and this complicates analysis of the scalp TCR repertoire.

The TCR was taken from a human donor in good health. Sequencing was done on a sample of CD4+ T cells sorted from blood.

The DNA sequence is TGCGCCAGCAGCCCCCCGGCTAAGCGGCTCGAGCAGTTCTTC. Its protein is CASSPPAKRLEQFF. The rearranged segments are TRBV4-1 and TRBJ2-1; perhaps TRBD2 is the D gene, with 5 bases matching. V is reduced by 4 bases and J by 10 bases, leaving a spacing of 17 bases between them. The germline V gene sets CDR1 to MGHRA and CDR2 to YSYEKL. The CDR3 runs 14 amino acids, cysteine and phenylalanine included. The sequence is cut down to CDR3 DNA, 42 bases in frame from base 1.